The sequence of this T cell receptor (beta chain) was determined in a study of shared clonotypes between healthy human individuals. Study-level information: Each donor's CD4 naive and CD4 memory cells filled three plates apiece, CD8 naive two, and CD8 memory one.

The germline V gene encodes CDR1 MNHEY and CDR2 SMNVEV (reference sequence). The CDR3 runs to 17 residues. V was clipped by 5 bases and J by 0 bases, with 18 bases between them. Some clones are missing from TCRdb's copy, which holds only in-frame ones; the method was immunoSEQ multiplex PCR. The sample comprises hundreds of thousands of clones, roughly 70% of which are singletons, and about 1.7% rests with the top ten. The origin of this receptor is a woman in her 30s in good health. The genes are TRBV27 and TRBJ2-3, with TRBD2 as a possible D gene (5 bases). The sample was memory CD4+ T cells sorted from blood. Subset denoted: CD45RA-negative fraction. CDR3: CASSPRLSGVSTDTQYF. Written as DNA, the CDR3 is TGTGCCAGCAGTCCCCGCTTAAGCGGAGTAAGCACAGATACGCAGTATTTT.